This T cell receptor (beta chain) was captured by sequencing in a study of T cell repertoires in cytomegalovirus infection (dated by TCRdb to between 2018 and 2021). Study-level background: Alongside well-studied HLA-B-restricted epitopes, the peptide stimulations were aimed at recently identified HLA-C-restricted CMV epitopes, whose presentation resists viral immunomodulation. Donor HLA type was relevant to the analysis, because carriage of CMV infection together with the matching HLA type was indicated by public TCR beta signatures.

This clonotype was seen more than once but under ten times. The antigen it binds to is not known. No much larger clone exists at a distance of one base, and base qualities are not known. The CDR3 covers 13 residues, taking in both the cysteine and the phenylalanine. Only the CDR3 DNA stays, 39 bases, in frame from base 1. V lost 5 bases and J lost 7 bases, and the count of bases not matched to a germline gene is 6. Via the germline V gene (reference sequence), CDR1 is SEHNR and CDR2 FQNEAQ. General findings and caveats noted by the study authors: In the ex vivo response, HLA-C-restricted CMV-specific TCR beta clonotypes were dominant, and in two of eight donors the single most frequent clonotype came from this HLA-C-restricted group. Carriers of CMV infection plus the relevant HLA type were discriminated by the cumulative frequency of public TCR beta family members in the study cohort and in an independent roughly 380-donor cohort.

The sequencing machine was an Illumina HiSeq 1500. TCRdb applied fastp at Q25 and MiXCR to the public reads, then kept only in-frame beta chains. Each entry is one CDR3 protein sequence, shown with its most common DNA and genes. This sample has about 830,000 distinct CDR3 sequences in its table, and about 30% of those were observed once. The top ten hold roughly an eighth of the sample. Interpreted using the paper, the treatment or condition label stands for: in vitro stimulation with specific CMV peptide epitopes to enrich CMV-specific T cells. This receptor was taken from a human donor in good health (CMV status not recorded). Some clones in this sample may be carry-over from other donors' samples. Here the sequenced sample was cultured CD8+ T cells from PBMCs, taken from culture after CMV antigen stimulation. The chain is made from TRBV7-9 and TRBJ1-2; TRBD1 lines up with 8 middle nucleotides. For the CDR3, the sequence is CASSTGQGGGYTF. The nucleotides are TGTGCCAGCAGCACCGGACAGGGAGGTGGCTACACCTTC. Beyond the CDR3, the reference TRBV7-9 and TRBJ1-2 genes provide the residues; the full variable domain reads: DTGVSQNPRHKITKRGQNVTFRCDPISEHNRLYWYRQTLGQGPEFLTYFQNEAQLEKSRLLSDRFSAERPKGSFSTLEIQRTEQGDSAMYLCASSTGQGGGYTFGSGTRLTVV.